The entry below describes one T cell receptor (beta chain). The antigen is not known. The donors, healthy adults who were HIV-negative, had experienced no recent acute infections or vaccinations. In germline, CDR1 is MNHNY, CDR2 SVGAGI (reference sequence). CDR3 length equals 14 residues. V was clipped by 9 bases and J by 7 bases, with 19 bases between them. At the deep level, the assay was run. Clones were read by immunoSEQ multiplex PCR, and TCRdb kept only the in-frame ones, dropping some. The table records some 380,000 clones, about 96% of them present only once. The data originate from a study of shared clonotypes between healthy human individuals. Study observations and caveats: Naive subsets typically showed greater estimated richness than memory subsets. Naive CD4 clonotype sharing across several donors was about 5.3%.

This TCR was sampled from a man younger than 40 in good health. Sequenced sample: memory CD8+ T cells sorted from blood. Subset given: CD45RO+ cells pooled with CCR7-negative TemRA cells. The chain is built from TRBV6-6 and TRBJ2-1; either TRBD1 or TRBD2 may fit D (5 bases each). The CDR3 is CASISFARENEQFF. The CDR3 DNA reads TGTGCCAGTATTAGTTTTGCCAGGGAGAATGAGCAGTTCTTC.